These T cell receptor beta chains were read from a single sample in a study of blood T cell repertoires in COVID-19. Method: immunoSEQ multiplex PCR; TCRdb's copy keeps in-frame clones and lacks some. The table includes around 67,000 clones, about 80% detected once. Sequenced material: peripheral blood. These receptors all come from a woman in her sixties or seventies with acute or convalescent COVID-19. Each CDR3 is given with its conserved first and last residue. Each record gives: J gene, V gene, D gene, clone size, CDR3 DNA, CDR3 protein. D genes are given only for firm matches. Only some rows state a clone size, as once, few, many or a class for expanded clones.

J: TRBJ1-1; V: TRBV5-1; D: -; size: -; DNA: TGCGCCAGCAGCGTAAATACAGGGAGCACTGAAGCTTTCTTT; CDR3: CASSVNTGSTEAFF
J: TRBJ1-3; V: TRBV3-1/TRBV3-2; D: -; size: -; DNA: TGTGCCAGCAGCCTCGGCGGGGTTGGAAACACCATATATTTT; CDR3: CASSLGGVGNTIYF
J: TRBJ2-3; V: TRBV2; D: -; size: -; DNA: TGTGCCAGCAGCGGGCCCGTGAGAAGGAGGGCCTCCACAGATACGCAGTATTTT; CDR3: CASSGPVRRRASTDTQYF
J: TRBJ1-5; V: TRBV10-1; D: TRBD1; size: few; DNA: TGCGCCACCTGGACAGGGGGGTTCAATCAGCCCCAGCATTTT; CDR3: CATWTGGFNQPQHF
J: TRBJ2-3; V: TRBV7-3; D: -; size: -; DNA: TGTGCCAGCAGCGAAAGGGGGACAACCACAGATACGCAGTATTTT; CDR3: CASSERGTTTDTQYF
J: TRBJ1-6; V: TRBV3-1/TRBV3-2; D: TRBD1; size: -; DNA: TGTGCCAGCAGCCAAGATTCCGGGACAGGGAGGGCGGTCGGGAATTCACCCCTCCACTTT; CDR3: CASSQDSGTGRAVGNSPLHF
J: TRBJ2-1; V: TRBV27; D: TRBD1; size: -; DNA: TGTGCCAGCACCGCTCGAGGGACAGGGGTATACAATGAGCAGTTCTTC; CDR3: CASTARGTGVYNEQFF
J: TRBJ1-5; V: TRBV7-9; D: -; size: -; DNA: TGTGCCAGCAGCTTAGAGGGACGGCGGGGTCAGCCCCAGCATTTT; CDR3: CASSLEGRRGQPQHF
J: TRBJ2-6; V: TRBV7-8; D: -; size: -; DNA: TGTGCCAGCAGCCCCGACAGGGAGGCCGGGGCCAACGTCCTGACTTTC; CDR3: CASSPDREAGANVLTF
J: TRBJ2-1; V: TRBV12-5; D: -; size: once; DNA: TGTGCTAGTGGTTTGGACAGCTACTACAATGAGCAGTTCTTC; CDR3: CASGLDSYYNEQFF
J: TRBJ1-4; V: TRBV5-1; D: -; size: -; DNA: TGCGCCAGCAGCTTGGGGGAGGGAAAGACAATCAAAGAACTGTTTTTT; CDR3: CASSLGEGKTIKELFF